This paragraph reports one T cell receptor (beta chain). Antigen unknown. The CDR3 totals 17 residues. Looked up from germline, CDR1 is SGHVS and CDR2 is FNYEAQ. It was by 5' RACE with UMI labels that the TRB cDNA libraries were prepared. Reprocessing the 5' RACE reads, TCRdb reports a single entry for every CDR3 protein and omits DNA. The sample includes roughly 26,000 distinct CDR3 sequences. These data come from a study of CXCR3-negative and CXCR3-positive naive CD8 T cells. Whole-study results and caveats: Diversity proved comparably high across both naive subsets and much lower in memory CD8+ cells.

Subsets of CD8+ T cells were each sorted in triplicate at some 300,000 cells apiece. CD45RO-CCR7+CD27+CD95- marked naive CD8+ T cells. The sequenced material came from naive CXCR3- CD8+ T cells from blood. The subset was: CD45RO-CCR7+CD27+CD95- naive CD8+ T cells lacking CXCR3 (TNR3-). The V call is TRBV7-6, the J call TRBJ2-7; checking the TCRdb D call of TRBD1 is not possible without DNA. The clonotype originates from a human donor in good health. Some clones in this sample may be carry-over from other donors' samples. The CDR3 loop is CASSLVSTDSKHYEQYF. Using reference TRBV7-6 and TRBJ2-7 for the parts outside the CDR3, the full variable domain is GAGVSQSPRYKVTKRGQDVALRCDPISGHVSLYWYRQALGQGPEFLTYFNYEAQQDKSGLPNDRFSAERPEGSISTLTIQRTEQRDSAMYRCASSLVSTDSKHYEQYFGPGTRLTVT.